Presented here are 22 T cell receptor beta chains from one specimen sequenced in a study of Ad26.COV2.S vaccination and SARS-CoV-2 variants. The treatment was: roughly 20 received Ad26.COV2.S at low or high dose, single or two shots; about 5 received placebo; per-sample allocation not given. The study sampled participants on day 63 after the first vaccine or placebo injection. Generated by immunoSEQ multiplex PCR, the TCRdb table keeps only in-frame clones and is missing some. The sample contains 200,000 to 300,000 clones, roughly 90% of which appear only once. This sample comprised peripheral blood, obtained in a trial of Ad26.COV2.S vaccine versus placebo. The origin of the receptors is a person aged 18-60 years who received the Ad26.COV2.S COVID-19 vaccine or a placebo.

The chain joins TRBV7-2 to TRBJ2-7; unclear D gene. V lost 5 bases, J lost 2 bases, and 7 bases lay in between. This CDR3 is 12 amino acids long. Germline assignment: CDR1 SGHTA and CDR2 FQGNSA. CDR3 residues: CASSPNTYEQYF. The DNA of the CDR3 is TGTGCCAGCAGCCCGAACACCTACGAGCAGTACTTC.

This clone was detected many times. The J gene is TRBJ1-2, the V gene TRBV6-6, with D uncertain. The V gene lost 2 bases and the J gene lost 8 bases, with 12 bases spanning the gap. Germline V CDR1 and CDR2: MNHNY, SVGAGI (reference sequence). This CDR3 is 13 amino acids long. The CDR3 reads CASSYVTKGGYTF. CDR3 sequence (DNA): TGTGCCAGCAGTTACGTTACGAAAGGAGGCTACACCTTC.

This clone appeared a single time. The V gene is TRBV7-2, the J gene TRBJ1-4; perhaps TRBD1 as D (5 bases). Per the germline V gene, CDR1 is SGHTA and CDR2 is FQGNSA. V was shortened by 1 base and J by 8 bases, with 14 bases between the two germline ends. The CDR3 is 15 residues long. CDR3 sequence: CASSLEGHRGEKLFF. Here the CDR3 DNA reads TGTGCCAGCAGCTTAGAGGGGCACAGAGGCGAAAAACTGTTTTTT. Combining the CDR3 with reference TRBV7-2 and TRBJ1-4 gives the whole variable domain GAGVSQSPSNKVTEKGKDVELRCDPISGHTALYWYRQSLGQGLEFLIYFQGNSAPDKSGLPSDRFSAERTGGSVSTLTIQRTQQEDSAVYLCASSLEGHRGEKLFFGSGTQLSVL.

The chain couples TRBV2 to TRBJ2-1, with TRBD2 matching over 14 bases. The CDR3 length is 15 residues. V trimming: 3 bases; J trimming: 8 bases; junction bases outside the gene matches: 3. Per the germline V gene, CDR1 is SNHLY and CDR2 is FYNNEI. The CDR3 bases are TGTGCCAGCAGTGAGGGACTAGCGGGAGTCCATGAGCAGTTCTTC. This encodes CASSEGLAGVHEQFF.

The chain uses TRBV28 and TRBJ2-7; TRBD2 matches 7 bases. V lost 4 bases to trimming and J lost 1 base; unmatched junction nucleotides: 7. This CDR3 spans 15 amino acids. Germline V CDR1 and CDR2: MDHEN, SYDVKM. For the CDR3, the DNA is TGTGCCAGCAGTTCTGGGGGAGGGCCTTCCTACGAGCAGTACTTC. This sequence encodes CASSSGGGPSYEQYF. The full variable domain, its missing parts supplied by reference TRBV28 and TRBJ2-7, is DVKVTQSSRYLVKRTGEKVFLECVQDMDHENMFWYRQDPGLGLRLIYFSYDVKMKEKGDIPEGYSVSREKKERFSLILESASTNQTSMYLCASSSGGGPSYEQYFGPGTRLTVT.

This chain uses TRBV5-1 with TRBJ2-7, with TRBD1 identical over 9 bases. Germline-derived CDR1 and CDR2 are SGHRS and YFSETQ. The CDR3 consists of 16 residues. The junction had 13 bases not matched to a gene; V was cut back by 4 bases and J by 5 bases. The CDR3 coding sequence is TGCGCCAGCAGCCTGGAAGGGGGACAGGGTCCCCACGAGCAGTACTTC. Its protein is CASSLEGGQGPHEQYF.

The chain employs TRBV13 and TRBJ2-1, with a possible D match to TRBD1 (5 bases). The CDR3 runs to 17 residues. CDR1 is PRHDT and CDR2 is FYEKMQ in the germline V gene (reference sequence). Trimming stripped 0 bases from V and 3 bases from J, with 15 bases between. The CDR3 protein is CASSLGESPQDYNEQFF. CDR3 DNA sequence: TGTGCCAGCAGCTTAGGAGAGTCACCACAGGACTACAATGAGCAGTTCTTC.

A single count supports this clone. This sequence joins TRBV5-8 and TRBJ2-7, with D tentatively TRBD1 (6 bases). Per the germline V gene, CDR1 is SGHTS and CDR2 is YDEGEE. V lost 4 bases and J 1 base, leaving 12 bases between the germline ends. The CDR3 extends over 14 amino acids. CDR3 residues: CASSHRAASYEQYF. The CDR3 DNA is TGTGCCAGCAGCCACAGGGCCGCATCCTACGAGCAGTACTTC.

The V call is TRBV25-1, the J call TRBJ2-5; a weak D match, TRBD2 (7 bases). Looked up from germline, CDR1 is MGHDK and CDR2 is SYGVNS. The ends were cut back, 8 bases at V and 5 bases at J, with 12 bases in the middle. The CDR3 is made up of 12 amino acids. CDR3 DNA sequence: TGTGCCAGCGGGGGGGGCTGGGAGACCCAGTACTTC. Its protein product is CASGGGWETQYF.

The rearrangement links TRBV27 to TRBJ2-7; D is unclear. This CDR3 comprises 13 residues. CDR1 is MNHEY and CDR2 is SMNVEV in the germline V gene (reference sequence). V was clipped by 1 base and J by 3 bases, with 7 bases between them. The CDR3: CASSLFPLYEQYF. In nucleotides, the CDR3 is TGTGCCAGCAGTTTATTCCCCCTCTACGAGCAGTACTTC.

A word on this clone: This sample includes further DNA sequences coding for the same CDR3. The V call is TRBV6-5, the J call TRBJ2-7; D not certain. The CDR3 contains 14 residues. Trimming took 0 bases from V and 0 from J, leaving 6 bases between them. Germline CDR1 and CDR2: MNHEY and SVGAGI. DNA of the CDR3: TGTGCCAGCAGTTACTCGGGAAGCTCCTACGAGCAGTACTTC. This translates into CASSYSGSSYEQYF.

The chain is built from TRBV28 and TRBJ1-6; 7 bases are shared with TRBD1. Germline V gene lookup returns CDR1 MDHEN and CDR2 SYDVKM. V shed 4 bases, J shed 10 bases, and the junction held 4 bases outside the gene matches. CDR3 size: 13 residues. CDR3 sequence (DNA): TGTGCCAGCAGTTCTACAGGGGACTCACCCCTCCACTTT. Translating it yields CASSSTGDSPLHF.

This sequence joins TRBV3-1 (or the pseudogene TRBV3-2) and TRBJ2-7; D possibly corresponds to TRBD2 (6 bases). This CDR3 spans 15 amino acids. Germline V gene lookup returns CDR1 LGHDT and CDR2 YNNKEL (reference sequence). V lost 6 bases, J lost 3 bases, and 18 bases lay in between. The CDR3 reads CASRKRAGTVYEQYF. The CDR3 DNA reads TGTGCCAGCAGGAAAAGAGCGGGCACCGTCTACGAGCAGTACTTC.

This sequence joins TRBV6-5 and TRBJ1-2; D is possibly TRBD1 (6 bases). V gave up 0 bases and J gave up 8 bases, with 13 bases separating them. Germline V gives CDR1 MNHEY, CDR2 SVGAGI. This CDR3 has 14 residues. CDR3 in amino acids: CASSYSQGTEGYTF. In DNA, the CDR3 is TGTGCCAGCAGTTACTCACAGGGAACGGAAGGCTACACCTTC.

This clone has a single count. CDR3 nucleotides: TGTGCCAGCAGCCAAGCGCCTAGCGGGGGGTCGGATACGCAGTATTTT. It yields the protein CASSQAPSGGSDTQYF. The chain couples TRBV14 to TRBJ2-3, with TRBD2 matching over 11 bases. Looked up from germline, CDR1 is SGHDN and CDR2 is FVKESK. The CDR3 runs to 16 residues. With 1 base clipped from V and 6 bases from J, the junction kept 6 bases outside the gene matches. Drawing the rest from reference TRBV14 and TRBJ2-3, the complete variable domain is EAGVTQFPSHSVIEKGQTVTLRCDPISGHDNLYWYRRVMGKEIKFLLHFVKESKQDESGMPNNRFLAERTGGTYSTLKVQPAELEDSGVYFCASSQAPSGGSDTQYFGPGTRLTVL.

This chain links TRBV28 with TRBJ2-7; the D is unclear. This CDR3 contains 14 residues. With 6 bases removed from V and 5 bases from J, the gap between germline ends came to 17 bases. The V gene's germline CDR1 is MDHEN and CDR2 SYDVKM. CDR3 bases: TGTGCCAGCAGATTTAGCAGCGCGCGCGACGAGCAGTACTTC. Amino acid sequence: CASRFSSARDEQYF. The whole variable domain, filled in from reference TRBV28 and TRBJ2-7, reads DVKVTQSSRYLVKRTGEKVFLECVQDMDHENMFWYRQDPGLGLRLIYFSYDVKMKEKGDIPEGYSVSREKKERFSLILESASTNQTSMYLCASRFSSARDEQYFGPGTRLTVT.

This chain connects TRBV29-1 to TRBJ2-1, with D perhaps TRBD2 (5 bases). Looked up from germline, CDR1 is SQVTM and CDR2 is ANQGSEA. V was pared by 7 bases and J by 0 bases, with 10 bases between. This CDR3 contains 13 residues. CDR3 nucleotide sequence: TGCAGCGGACTAAAGAGCTCCTACAATGAGCAGTTCTTC. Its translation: CSGLKSSYNEQFF.

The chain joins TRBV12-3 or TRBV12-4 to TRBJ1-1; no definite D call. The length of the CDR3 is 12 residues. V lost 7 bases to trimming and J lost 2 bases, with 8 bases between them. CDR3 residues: CASTLANTEAFF. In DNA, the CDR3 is TGTGCCAGCACCTTGGCAAACACTGAAGCTTTCTTT.

Here the CDR3 reads CASSLGDRNTNTEAFF. The CDR3 DNA sequence: TGCGCCAGCAGCTTGGGGGACAGAAATACGAACACTGAAGCTTTCTTT. V and J are TRBV5-1 and TRBJ1-1; 7 positions match TRBD1. Germline V gives CDR1 SGHRS, CDR2 YFSETQ. The CDR3 has 16 amino acids. V was pared by 0 bases and J by 1 base, with 6 bases of the junction left unmatched.

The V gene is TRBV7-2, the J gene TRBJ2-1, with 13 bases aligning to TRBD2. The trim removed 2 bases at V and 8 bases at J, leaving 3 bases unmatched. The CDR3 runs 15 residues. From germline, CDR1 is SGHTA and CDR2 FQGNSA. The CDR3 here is CASSLTSGGADEQFF. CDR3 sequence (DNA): TGTGCCAGCAGCTTAACTAGCGGGGGGGCGGATGAGCAGTTCTTC.

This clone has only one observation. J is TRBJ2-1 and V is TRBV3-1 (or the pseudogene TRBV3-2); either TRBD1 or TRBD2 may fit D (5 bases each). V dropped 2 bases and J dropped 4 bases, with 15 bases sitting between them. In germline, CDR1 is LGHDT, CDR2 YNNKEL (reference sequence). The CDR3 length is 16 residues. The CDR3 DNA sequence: TGTGCCAGCAGCCAACCCCTAGGGACGGAATACAATGAGCAGTTCTTC. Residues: CASSQPLGTEYNEQFF.

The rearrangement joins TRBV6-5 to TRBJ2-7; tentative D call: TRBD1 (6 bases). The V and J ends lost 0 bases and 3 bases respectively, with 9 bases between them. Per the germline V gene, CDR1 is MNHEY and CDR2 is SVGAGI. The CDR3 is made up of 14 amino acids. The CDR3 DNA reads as TGTGCCAGCAGTTACTCTGAACAGGGCTACGAGCAGTACTTC. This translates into CASSYSEQGYEQYF.